The present T cell receptor beta chain was sequenced within a study of early T cells in non-severe SARS-CoV-2 infection. Study information: The study sequenced bulk RNA from unsorted whole blood, with chains unpaired.

The CDR3 extends over 14 amino acids. From germline, CDR1 is SGHRS and CDR2 YFSETQ. V was pared by 3 bases and J by 3 bases, with 4 bases of the junction left unmatched. TCRdb passed the 5' RACE reads through MiXCR, listing each CDR3 protein once. This sample has tens of thousands of distinct CDR3 sequences, with under 15% found just once. The V and J genes are TRBV5-1 and TRBJ2-3, with 7 bases fitting TRBD1. The TCR sequence derives from an adult who was a healthcare worker with PCR-confirmed SARS-CoV-2 infection or an uninfected control (not recorded which). What was sequenced was whole blood. This CDR3 is CASSSTTGTDTQYF. DNA for the CDR3: TGCGCCAGCAGCTCAACGACAGGGACAGATACGCAGTATTTT.